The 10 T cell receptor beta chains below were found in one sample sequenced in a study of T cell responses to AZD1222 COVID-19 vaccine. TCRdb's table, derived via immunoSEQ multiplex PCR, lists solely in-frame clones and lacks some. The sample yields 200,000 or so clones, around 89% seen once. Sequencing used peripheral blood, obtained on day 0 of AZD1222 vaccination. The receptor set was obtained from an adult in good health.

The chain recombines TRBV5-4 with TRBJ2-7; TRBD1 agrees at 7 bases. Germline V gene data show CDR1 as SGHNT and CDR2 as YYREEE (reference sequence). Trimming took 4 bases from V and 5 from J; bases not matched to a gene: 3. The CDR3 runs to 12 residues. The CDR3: CASSRDSNEQYF. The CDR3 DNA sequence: TGTGCCAGCAGCCGGGACAGCAACGAGCAGTACTTC.

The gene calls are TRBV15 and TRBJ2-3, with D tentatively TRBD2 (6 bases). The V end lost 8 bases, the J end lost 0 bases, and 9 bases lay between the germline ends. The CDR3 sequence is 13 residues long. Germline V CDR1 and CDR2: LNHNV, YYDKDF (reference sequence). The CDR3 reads CATGTPSTDTQYF. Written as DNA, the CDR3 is TGTGCCACCGGGACTCCTAGCACAGATACGCAGTATTTT.

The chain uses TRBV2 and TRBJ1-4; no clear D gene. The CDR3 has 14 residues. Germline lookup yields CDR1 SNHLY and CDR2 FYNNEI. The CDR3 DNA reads TGTGCGGTCAAATCCCGCCAGGCAGGTGAAAAACTGTTTTTT. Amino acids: CAVKSRQAGEKLFF.

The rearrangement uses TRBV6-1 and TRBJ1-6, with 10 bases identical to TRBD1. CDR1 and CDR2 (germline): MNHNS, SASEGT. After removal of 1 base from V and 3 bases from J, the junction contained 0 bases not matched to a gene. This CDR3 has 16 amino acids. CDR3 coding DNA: TGTGCCAGCAGTGAAGGGACAGGGGGCTATAATTCACCCCTCCACTTT. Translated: CASSEGTGGYNSPLHF.

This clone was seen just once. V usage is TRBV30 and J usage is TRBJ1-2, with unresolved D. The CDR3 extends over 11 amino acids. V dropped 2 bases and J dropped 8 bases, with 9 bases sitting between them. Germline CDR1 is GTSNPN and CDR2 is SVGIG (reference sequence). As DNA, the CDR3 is TGTGCCTGGAGTCTTGGAATCGGCTACACCTTC. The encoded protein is CAWSLGIGYTF.

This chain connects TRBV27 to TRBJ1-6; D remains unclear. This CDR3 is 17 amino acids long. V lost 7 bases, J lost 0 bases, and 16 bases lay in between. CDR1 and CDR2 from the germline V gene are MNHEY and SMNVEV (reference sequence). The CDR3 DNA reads TGTGCCAGCAAAGGTGGCGGGTGGTACTCCTATAATTCACCCCTCCACTTT. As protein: CASKGGGWYSYNSPLHF.

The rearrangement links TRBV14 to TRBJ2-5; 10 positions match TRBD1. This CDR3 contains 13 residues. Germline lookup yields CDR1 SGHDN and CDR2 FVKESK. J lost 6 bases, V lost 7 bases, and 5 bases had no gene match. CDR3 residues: CASNGDRGKTQYF. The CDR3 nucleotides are TGTGCCAGCAACGGGGACAGGGGAAAGACCCAGTACTTC.

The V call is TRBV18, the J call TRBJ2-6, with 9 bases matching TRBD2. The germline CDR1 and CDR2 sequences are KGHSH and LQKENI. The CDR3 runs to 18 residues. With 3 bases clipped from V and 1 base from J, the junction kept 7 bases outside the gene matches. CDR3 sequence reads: CASSPAGGTLSGANVLTF. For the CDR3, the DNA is TGTGCCAGCTCACCGGCGGGGGGGACGTTGTCTGGGGCCAACGTCCTGACTTTC. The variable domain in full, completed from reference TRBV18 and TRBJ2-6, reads NAGVMQNPRHLVRRRGQEARLRCSPMKGHSHVYWYRQLPEEGLKFMVYLQKENIIDESGMPKERFSAEFPKEGPSILRIQQVVRGDSAAYFCASSPAGGTLSGANVLTFGAGSRLTVL.

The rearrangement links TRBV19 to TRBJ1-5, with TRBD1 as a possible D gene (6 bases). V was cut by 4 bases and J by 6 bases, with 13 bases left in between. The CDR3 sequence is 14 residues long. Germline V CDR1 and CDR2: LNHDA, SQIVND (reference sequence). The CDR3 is CASSRGHLTQPQHF. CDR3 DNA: TGTGCCAGTAGTAGGGGACACCTTACTCAGCCCCAGCATTTT. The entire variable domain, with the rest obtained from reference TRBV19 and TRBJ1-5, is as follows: DGGITQSPKYLFRKEGQNVTLSCEQNLNHDAMYWYRQDPGQGLRLIYYSQIVNDFQKGDIAEGYSVSREKKESFPLTVTSAQKNPTAFYLCASSRGHLTQPQHFGDGTRLSIL.

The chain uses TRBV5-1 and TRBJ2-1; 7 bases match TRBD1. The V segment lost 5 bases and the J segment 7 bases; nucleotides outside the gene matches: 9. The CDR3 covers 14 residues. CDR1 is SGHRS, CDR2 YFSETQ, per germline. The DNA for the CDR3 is TGCGCCAGCAGACAGGGGCGGTGGATAAATGAGCAGTTCTTC. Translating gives CASRQGRWINEQFF.